This T cell receptor (beta chain) was recovered during a study of blood T cell repertoires in COVID-19. Study context: From the United States, Italy and Spain came samples of acute and convalescent COVID-19. Sources were T cells, B-cell-depleted T cells, or PBMCs; the material itself was cDNA or gDNA.

The V end lost 2 bases, the J end lost 5 bases, and 10 bases lay between the germline ends. The length of the CDR3 is 14 residues. Germline V gene lookup returns CDR1 LNHDA and CDR2 SQIVND (reference sequence). Methods used by the authors: Amplification of reference gene primers was used by the study to estimate nucleated cell counts. Only in-frame clones appear in the TCRdb table, and some are missing; sequencing was by immunoSEQ multiplex PCR. From that table come the V and J calls and clone size; the DNA was used to work out D and trimming. The sample carries 150,000 to 180,000 clones, about 89% recorded once. In this sample, this clone turned up a few times.

V usage is TRBV19 and J usage is TRBJ1-5; a possible D gene is TRBD1 (5 bases). The TCR originated in a man in his forties or fifties with acute or convalescent COVID-19. The sequenced sample consisted of peripheral blood. DNA of the CDR3: TGTGCCAGTAGTATAATAAGCAGGGATCAGCCCCAGCATTTT. The encoded protein is CASSIISRDQPQHF. Filled out from reference TRBV19 and TRBJ1-5, the complete variable domain reads DGGITQSPKYLFRKEGQNVTLSCEQNLNHDAMYWYRQDPGQGLRLIYYSQIVNDFQKGDIAEGYSVSREKKESFPLTVTSAQKNPTAFYLCASSIISRDQPQHFGDGTRLSIL.